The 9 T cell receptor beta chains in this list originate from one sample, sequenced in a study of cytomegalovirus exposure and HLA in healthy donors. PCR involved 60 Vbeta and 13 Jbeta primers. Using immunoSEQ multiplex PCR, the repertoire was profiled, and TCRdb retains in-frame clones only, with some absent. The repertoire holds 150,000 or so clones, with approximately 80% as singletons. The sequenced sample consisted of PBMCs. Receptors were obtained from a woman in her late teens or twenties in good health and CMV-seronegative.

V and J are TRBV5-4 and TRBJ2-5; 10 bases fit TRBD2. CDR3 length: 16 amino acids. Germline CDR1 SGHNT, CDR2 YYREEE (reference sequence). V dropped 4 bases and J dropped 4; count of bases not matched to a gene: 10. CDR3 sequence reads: CASSPVKGLAIETQYF. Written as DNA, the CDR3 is TGTGCCAGCAGCCCTGTTAAGGGACTAGCGATAGAGACCCAGTACTTC.

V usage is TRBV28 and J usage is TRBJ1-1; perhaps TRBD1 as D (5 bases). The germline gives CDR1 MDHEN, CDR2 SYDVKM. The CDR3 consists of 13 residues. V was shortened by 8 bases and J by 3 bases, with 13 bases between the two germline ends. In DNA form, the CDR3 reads TGTGCCAGCCTCTTGGGAGGGGACACTGAAGCTTTCTTT. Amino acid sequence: CASLLGGDTEAFF.

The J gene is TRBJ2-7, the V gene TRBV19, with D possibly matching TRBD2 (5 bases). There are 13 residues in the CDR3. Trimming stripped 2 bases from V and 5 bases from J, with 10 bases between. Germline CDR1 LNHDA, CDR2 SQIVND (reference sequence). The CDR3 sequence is CASSIILRDEQYF. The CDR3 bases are TGTGCCAGTAGTATAATTCTGCGGGACGAGCAGTACTTC.

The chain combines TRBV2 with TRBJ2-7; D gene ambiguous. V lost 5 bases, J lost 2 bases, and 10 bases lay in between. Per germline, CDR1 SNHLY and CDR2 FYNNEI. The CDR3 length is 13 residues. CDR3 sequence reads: CASSRSNAYEQYF. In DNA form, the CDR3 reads TGTGCCAGCAGTCGGTCCAATGCCTACGAGCAGTACTTC.

DNA for the CDR3: TGCGCCAGCAGAGGGGGGCCGGGGGGGCTCTCTAGCACAGATACGCAGTATTTT. This gives the protein CASRGGPGGLSSTDTQYF. This rearrangement joins TRBV5-1 to TRBJ2-3, with 8 bases fitting TRBD2. V gave up 5 bases and J gave up 0 bases; unmatched junction bases: 14. CDR3 size: 18 residues. The germline CDR1 and CDR2 sequences are SGHRS and YFSETQ.

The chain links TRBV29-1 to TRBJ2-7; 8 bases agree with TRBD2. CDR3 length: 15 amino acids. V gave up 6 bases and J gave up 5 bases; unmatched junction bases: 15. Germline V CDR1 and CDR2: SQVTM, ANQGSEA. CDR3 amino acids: CSVGGARAAGDEQYF. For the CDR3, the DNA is TGCAGCGTCGGGGGGGCCCGTGCCGCGGGGGACGAGCAGTACTTC.

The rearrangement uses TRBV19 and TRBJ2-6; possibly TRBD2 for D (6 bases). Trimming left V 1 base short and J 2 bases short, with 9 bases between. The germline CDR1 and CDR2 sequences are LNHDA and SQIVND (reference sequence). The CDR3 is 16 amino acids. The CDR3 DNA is TGTGCCAGTAGTATAGGCGGGGTTGCTGGGGCCAACGTCCTGACTTTC. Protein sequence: CASSIGGVAGANVLTF.

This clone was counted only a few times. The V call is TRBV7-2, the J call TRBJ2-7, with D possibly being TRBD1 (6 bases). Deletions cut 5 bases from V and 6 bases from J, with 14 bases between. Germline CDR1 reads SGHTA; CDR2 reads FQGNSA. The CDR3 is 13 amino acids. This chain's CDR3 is CASSLTGRSEQYF. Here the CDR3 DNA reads TGTGCCAGCAGCCTGACAGGAAGAAGCGAGCAGTACTTC. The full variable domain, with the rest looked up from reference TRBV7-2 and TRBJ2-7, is GAGVSQSPSNKVTEKGKDVELRCDPISGHTALYWYRQSLGQGLEFLIYFQGNSAPDKSGLPSDRFSAERTGGSVSTLTIQRTQQEDSAVYLCASSLTGRSEQYFGPGTRLTVT.

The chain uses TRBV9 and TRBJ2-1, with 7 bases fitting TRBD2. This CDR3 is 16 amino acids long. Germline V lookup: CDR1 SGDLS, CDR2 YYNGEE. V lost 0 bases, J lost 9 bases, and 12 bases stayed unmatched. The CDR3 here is CASSVGGGVRIPEQFF. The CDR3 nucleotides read TGTGCCAGCAGCGTAGGGGGAGGGGTTCGTATTCCTGAGCAGTTCTTC.